This TCR beta chain was captured by sequencing in a study of shared clonotypes between healthy human individuals. This clone was detected only a few times. Its antigen remains unidentified. General study points: Against clonotypes common to all four donors, non-shared ones had lower generation probabilities.

The germline CDR1 and CDR2 sequences are SGDLS and YYNGEE. V was shortened by 0 bases and J by 2 bases, with 12 bases between the two germline ends. This CDR3 comprises 16 residues. Sequencing used immunoSEQ multiplex PCR; TCRdb keeps in-frame clones, though not all of them. The repertoire holds about 1.1 million clones, with 75% to 80% as singletons. This chain links TRBV9 with TRBJ2-1, with D perhaps matching TRBD2 (6 bases). Sequencing used memory CD4+ T cells from PBMCs. The sample's subset: CD45RA-negative fraction. The sequence derives from a man between 18 and 29 years old in good health. Some clones in this sample may be carry-over from other donors' samples. CDR3 coding DNA: TGTGCCAGCAGCGTAGCTGTGGCGGGGCCCTACAATGAGCAGTTCTTC. Translation: CASSVAVAGPYNEQFF.